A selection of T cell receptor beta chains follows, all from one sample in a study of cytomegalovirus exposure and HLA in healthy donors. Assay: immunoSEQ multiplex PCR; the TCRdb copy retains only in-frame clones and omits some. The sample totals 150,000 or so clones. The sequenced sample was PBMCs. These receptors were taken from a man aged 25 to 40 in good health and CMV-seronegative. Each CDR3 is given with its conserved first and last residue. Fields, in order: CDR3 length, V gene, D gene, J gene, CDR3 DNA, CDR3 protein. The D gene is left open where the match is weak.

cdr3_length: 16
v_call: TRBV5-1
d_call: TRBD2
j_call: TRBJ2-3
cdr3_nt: TGCGCCAGCAGCTTGGCGGCTAGCGGGAGTCCAGATACGCAGTATTTT
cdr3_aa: CASSLAASGSPDTQYF

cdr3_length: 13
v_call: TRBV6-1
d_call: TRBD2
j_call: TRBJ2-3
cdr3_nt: TGTGCCATCGGCGGGAGAGGGACAGATACGCAGTATTTT
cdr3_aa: CAIGGRGTDTQYF

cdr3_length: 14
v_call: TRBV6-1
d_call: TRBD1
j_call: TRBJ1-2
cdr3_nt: TGTGCCAGCTGGACAGGGGGGTACATACATGGCTACACCTTC
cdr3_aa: CASWTGGYIHGYTF

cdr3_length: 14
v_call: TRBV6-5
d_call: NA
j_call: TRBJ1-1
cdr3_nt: TGTGCCAGCAGTTACTATGCAGTAAACACTGAAGCTTTCTTT
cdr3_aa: CASSYYAVNTEAFF

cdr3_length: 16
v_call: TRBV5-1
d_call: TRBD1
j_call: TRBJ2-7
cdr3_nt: TGCGCCAGCAGCTTATACTGGACAGGGGGCTCGGGCGAGCAGTACTTC
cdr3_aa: CASSLYWTGGSGEQYF

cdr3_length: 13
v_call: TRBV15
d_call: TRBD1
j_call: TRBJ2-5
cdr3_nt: TGTGCCACCAGCATAGGACAGGCAGAGACCCAGTACTTC
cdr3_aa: CATSIGQAETQYF

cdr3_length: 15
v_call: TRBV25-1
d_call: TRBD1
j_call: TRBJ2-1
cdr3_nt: TGTGCCAGCAGTCGAATAGACAGGGAGATCGATGAGCAGTTCTTC
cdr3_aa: CASSRIDREIDEQFF

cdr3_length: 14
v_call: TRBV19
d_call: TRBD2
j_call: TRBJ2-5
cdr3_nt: TGTGCCAGTAGGCAGGGGCGGGAGGGAGAGACCCAGTACTTC
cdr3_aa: CASRQGREGETQYF

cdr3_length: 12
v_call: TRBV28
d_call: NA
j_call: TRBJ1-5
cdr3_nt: TGTGCCAGCAGGCAGGTCGATCAGCCCCAGCATTTT
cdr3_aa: CASRQVDQPQHF

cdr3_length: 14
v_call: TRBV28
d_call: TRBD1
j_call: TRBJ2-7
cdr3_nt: TGTGCCAGCAGTCTACTACAGGGGTTCTACGAGCAGTACTTC
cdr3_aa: CASSLLQGFYEQYF

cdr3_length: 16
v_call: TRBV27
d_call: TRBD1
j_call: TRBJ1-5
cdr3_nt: TGTGCCAGCAGTTTGTCTAGGGACAGGGGTAATCAGCCCCAGCATTTT
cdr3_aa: CASSLSRDRGNQPQHF

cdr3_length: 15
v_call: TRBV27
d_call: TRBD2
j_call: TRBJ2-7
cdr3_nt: TGTGCCAGCAGTCCCGGTAGCGGGAGGGCGAGGGAGCAGTACTTC
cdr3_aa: CASSPGSGRAREQYF

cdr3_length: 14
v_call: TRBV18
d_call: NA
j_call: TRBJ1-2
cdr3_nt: TGTGCCAGCTCACCCCCAGGGGTGGGCTATGGCTACACCTTC
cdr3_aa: CASSPPGVGYGYTF

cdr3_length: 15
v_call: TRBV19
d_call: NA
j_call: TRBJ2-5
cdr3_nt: TGTGCCAGTAGTATAGGTCCTAGCTCCGAAGAGACCCAGTACTTC
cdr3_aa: CASSIGPSSEETQYF

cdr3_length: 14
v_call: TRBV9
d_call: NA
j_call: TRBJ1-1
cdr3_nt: TGTGCCAGCAGCGTAATTCAGGGAGGGACTGAAGCTTTCTTT
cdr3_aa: CASSVIQGGTEAFF

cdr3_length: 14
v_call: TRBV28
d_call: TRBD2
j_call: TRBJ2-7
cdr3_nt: TGTGCCAGCAGTTTGCTAGCGGGAGGTTACGAGCAGTACTTC
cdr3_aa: CASSLLAGGYEQYF

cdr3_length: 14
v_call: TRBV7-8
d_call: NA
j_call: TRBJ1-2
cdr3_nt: TGTGCCAGCAGCTTAGTGCCGGGGAACTATGGCTACACCTTC
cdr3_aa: CASSLVPGNYGYTF

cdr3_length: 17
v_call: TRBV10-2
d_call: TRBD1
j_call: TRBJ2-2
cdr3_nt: TGCGCCAGCACTCAACCCCGAGGGACAGGAAGAACCGGGGAGCTGTTTTTT
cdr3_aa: CASTQPRGTGRTGELFF

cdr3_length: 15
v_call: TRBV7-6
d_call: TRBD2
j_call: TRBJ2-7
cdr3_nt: TGTGCCAGCAGCTTAGAGACTAGCGGGTACAAGGAGCAGTACTTC
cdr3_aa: CASSLETSGYKEQYF

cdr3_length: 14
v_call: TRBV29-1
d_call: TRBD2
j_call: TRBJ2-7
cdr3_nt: TGCAGCGTCCTCGGACTAGCGGGAGTGGGTGAGCAGTACTTC
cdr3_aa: CSVLGLAGVGEQYF

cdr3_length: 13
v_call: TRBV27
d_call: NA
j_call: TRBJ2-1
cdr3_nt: TGTGCCAGCAGTTTAACTCTAGCCAATGAGCAGTTCTTC
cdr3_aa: CASSLTLANEQFF

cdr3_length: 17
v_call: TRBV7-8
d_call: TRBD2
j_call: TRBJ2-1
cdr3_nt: TGTGCCAGCAGCCTTCGGACTAGCGGGAGCTCCTACAATGAGCAGTTCTTC
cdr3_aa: CASSLRTSGSSYNEQFF

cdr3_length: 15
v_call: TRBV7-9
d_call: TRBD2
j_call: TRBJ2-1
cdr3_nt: TGTGCCAGCAGCACAAGGGCTAGCGGTTTGGGTGAGCAGTTCTTC
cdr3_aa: CASSTRASGLGEQFF

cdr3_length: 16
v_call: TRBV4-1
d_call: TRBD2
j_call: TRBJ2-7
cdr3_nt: TGCGCCAGCAGCCAAACCCGGGGGGTTCGCTCCTACGAGCAGTACTTC
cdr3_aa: CASSQTRGVRSYEQYF

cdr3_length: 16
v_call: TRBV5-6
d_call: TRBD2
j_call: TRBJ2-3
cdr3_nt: TGTGCCAGCAGAGGAAGCGGGAGTATGAGCCCAGATACGCAGTATTTT
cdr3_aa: CASRGSGSMSPDTQYF

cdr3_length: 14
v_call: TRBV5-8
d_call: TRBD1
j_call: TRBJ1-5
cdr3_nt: TGTGCCACTAACAGGGGAAGGAGCAATCAGCCCCAGCATTTT
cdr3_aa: CATNRGRSNQPQHF

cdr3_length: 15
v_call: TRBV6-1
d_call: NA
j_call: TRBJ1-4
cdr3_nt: TGTGCCAGCAGGGACAAGACAGGATCCGTCGAAAAACTGTTTTTT
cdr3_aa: CASRDKTGSVEKLFF

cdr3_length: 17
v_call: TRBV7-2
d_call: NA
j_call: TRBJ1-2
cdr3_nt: TGTGCCAGCAGCTTATGGTCGGGAGGGGCCACTAACTATGGCTACACCTTC
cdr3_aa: CASSLWSGGATNYGYTF

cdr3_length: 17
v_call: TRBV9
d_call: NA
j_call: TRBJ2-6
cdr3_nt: TGTGCCAGCAGCGTAGCTGGGGCAGGGTCTGGGGCCAACGTCCTGACTTTC
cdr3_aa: CASSVAGAGSGANVLTF

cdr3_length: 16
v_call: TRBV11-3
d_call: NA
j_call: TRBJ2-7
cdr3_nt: TGTGCCAGCAGCTCCGGAGGGGCTGGAGCTATCTACGAGCAGTACTTC
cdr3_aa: CASSSGGAGAIYEQYF

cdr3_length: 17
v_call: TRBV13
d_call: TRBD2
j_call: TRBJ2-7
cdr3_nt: TGTGCCAGCAGCACATCAGCGGTAGCGGGATCCCTCTACGAGCAGTACTTC
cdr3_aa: CASSTSAVAGSLYEQYF

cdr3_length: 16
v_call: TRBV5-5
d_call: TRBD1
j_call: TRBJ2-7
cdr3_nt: TGTGCCAGCAGCTTGGAGGCGACAGGGGGGGCCTACGAGCAGTACTTC
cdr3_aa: CASSLEATGGAYEQYF

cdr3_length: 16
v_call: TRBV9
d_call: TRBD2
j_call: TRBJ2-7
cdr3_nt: TGTGCCAGCAGCCCTGAGGGACTAGCGGAAATCTACGAGCAGTACTTC
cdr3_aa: CASSPEGLAEIYEQYF

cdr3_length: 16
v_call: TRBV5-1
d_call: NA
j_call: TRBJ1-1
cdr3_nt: TGCGCCAGCAGCTTGTCGGGGGGAGTCTGGAACACTGAAGCTTTCTTT
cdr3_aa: CASSLSGGVWNTEAFF

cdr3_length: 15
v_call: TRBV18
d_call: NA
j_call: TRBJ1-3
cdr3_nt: TGTGCCAGCTCACTAGCGGAGAACTCTGGAAACACCATATATTTT
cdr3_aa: CASSLAENSGNTIYF

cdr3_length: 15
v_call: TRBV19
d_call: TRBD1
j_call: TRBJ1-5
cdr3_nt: TGTGCCAGTAGTATCCCAGGGACAGAAAGAGGGCCCCAGCATTTT
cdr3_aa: CASSIPGTERGPQHF

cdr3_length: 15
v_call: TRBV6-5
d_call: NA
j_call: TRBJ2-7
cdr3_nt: TGTGCCAGCAGTTATGGGGGCCCAAGCTCCTACGAGCAGTACTTC
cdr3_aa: CASSYGGPSSYEQYF

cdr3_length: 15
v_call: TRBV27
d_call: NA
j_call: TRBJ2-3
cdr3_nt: TGTGCCAGCAGTCAACGGACAGAATTCACAGATACGCAGTATTTT
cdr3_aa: CASSQRTEFTDTQYF

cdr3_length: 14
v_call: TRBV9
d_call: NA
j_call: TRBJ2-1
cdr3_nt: TGTGCCAGCAGCGTACTAGTAACCGGCAATGAGCAGTTCTTC
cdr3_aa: CASSVLVTGNEQFF

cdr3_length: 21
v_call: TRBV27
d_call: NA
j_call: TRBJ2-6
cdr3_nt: TGTGCCAGCAGGGCTATTGGGACTCCTATATTCCTGGCCTCTGGGGCCAACGTCCTGACTTTC
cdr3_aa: CASRAIGTPIFLASGANVLTF

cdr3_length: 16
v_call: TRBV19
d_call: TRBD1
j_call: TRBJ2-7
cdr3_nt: TGTGCCAGTACTACAAAATCAGGGGGTAAGGTCTACGAGCAGTACTTC
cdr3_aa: CASTTKSGGKVYEQYF

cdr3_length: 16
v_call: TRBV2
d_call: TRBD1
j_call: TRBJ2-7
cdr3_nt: TGTGCCAGCAGTTTTCAACCGGGACAGAGCTCCTACGAGCAGTACTTC
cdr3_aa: CASSFQPGQSSYEQYF

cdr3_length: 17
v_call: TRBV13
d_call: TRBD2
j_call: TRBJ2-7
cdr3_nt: TGTGCCAGCAGCTTCCTTAAACTAGCGGGAGGCGCGGGCGAGCAGTACTTC
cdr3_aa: CASSFLKLAGGAGEQYF

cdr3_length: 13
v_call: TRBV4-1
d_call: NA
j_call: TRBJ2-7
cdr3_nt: TGCGCCAGCAGCCATGCGGGACCCTACGAGCAGTACTTC
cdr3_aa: CASSHAGPYEQYF

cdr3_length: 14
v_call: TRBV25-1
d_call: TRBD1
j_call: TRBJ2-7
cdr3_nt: TGTGCCAGCAGTGAAGGGACAGGGGGGATCGAGCAGTACTTC
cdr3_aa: CASSEGTGGIEQYF

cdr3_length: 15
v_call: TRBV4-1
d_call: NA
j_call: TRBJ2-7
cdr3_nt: TGCGCCAGCAGCCTCCGGGACACCTCCTCCTACGAGCAGTACTTC
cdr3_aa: CASSLRDTSSYEQYF

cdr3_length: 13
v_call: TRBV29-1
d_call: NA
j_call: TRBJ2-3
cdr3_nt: TGCAGCGTTGCTCAGGGTGGGACAGATACGCAGTATTTT
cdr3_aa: CSVAQGGTDTQYF

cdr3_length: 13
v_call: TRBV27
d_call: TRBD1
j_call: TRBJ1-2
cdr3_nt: TGTGCCAGCAGTCCAGGGACAGGGTATGGCTACACCTTC
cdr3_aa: CASSPGTGYGYTF

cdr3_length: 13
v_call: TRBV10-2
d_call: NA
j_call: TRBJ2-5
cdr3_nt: TGCGCCAGCAGTAACCTGGACTTTCAGGAGCAGTACTTC
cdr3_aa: CASSNLDFQEQYF

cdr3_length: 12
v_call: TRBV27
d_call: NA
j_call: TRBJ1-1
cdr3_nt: TGTGCCAGCAGAGGGGCAGACACTGAAGCTTTCTTT
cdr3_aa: CASRGADTEAFF

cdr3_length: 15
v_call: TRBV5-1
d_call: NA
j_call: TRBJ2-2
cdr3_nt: TGCGCCAGCAGCTTGGCCGGCGGTGGCACCGGGGAGCTGTTTTTT
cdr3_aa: CASSLAGGGTGELFF

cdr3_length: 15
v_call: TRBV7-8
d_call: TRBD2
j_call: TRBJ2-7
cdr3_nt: TGTGCCAGCAGCTATAGACTAGCGGGAGTCAACGAGCAGTACTTC
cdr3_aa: CASSYRLAGVNEQYF

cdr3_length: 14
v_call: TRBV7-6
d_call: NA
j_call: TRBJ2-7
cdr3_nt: TGTGCCAGCAGCTCTACAGGGTACCCCTACGAGCAGTACTTC
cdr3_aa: CASSSTGYPYEQYF

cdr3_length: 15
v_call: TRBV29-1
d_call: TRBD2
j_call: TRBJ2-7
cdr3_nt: TGCAGCGTTGAAGGGGATGGGACTAGCTTCTACGAGCAGTACTTC
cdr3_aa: CSVEGDGTSFYEQYF

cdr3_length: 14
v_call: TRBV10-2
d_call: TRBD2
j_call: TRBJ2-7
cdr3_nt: TGCGCCAGCCTTGGGACTAGCGGGATCTACGAGCAGTACTTC
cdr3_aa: CASLGTSGIYEQYF